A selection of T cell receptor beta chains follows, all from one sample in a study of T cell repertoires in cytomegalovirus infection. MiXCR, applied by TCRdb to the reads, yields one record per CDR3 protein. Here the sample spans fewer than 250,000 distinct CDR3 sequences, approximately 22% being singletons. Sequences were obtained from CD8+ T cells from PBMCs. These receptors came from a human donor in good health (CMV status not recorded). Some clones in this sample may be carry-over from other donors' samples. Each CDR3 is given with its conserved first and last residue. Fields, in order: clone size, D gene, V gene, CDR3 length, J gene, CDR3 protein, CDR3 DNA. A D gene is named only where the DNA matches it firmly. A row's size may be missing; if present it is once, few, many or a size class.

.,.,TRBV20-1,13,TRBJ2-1,CSAQGPGWSEQFF,TGCAGTGCCCAGGGGCCAGGGTGGAGTGAGCAGTTCTTC
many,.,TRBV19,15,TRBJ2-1,CASSELATGDNEQFF,TGTGCCAGTAGCGAACTAGCAACGGGGGACAATGAGCAGTTCTTC
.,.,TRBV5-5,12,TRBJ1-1,CASTTGSFSAFF,TGTGCCAGCACCACAGGGAGCTTCTCTGCTTTCTTT
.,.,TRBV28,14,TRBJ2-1,CASSQGGAYNEQFF,TGTGCCAGCAGCCAGGGGGGGGCCTACAATGAGCAGTTCTTC
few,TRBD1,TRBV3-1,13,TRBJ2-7,CASSMGQPYEQYF,TGTGCCAGCAGCATGGGACAGCCCTACGAGCAGTACTTC
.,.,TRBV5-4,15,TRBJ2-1,CASSLVGAGYNEQFF,TGTGCCAGCAGCTTGGTGGGGGCCGGATACAATGAGCAGTTCTTC
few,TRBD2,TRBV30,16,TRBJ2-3,CAWSQESGASTDTQYF,TGTGCCTGGAGTCAGGAAAGCGGGGCTAGCACAGATACGCAGTATTTT
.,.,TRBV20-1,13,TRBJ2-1,CSAKRITYNEQFF,TGCAGTGCTAAGCGTATAACCTACAATGAGCAGTTCTTC
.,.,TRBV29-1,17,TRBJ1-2,CSVEDPYRVEANYGYTF,TGCAGCGTTGAAGACCCCTACAGGGTGGAAGCTAACTATGGCTACACCTTC
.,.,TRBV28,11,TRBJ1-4,CASSSNEKLFF,TGTGCCAGCAGCAGCAACGAAAAACTGTTTTTT
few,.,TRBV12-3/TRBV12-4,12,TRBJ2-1,CASSLGFDEQFF,TGTGCCAGCAGTTTAGGGTTTGATGAGCAGTTCTTC
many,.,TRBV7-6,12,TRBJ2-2,CASSTSTGELFF,TGTGCCAGCAGCACCTCGACCGGGGAGCTGTTTTTT
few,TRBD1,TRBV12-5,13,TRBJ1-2,CASGLLGQDGYTF,TGTGCTAGTGGTTTGCTAGGACAGGATGGCTACACCTTC
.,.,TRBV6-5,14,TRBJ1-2,CASSYSGIDYGYTF,TGTGCCAGCAGTTACTCAGGGATCGACTATGGCTACACCTTC
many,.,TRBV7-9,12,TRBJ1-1,CASSPVNTEAFF,TGTGCCAGCAGCCCTGTGAACACTGAAGCTTTCTTT
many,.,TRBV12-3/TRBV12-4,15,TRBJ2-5,CASSLVGGPQGTQYF,TGTGCCAGCAGTTTAGTGGGTGGACCACAGGGGACCCAGTACTTC
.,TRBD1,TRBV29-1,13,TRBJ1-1,CSVGTARLAEAFF,TGCAGCGTAGGGACAGCTAGGTTGGCTGAAGCTTTCTTT
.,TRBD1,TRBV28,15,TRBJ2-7,CASSFWGQGIYEQYF,TGTGCCAGCAGTTTCTGGGGACAGGGGATATACGAGCAGTACTTC
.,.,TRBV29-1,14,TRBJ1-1,CSVEDRTLPGEAFF,TGCAGCGTTGAAGACAGGACCCTCCCCGGTGAAGCTTTCTTT
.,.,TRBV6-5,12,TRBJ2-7,CASSPVAGEQYF,TGTGCCAGCAGCCCCGTGGCAGGCGAGCAGTACTTC